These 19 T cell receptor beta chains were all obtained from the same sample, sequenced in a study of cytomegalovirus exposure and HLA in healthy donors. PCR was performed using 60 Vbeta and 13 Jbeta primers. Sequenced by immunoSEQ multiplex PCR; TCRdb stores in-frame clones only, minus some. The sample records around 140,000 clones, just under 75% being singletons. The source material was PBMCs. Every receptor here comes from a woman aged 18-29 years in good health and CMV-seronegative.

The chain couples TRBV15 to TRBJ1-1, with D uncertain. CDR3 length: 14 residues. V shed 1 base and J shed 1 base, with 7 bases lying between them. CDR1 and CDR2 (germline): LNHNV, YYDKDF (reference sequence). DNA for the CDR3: TGTGCCACCAGCAGAGGACGGGAGAACACTGAAGCTTTCTTT. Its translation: CATSRGRENTEAFF.

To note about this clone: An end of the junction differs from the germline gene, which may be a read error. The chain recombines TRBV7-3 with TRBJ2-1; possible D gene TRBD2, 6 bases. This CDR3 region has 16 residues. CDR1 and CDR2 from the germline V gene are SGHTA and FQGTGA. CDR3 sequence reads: CASSFHTGTGYIEQFF. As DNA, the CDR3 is TGTGCCAGCAGCTTTCACACGGGGACTGGGTACATTGAGCAGTTCTTC.

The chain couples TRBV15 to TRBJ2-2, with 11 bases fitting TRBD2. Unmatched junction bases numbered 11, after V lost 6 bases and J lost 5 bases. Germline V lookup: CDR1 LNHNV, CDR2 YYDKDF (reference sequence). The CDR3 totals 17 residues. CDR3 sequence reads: CATRGLGLAGGTGELFF. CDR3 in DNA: TGTGCCACCAGGGGGCTTGGGCTAGCGGGAGGAACCGGGGAGCTGTTTTTT.

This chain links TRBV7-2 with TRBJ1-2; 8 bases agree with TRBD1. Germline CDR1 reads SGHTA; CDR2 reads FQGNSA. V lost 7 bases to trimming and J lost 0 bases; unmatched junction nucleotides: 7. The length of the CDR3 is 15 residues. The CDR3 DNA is TGTGCCAGCACCCTAGGACAGGGCTCTAACTATGGCTACACCTTC. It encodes CASTLGQGSNYGYTF.

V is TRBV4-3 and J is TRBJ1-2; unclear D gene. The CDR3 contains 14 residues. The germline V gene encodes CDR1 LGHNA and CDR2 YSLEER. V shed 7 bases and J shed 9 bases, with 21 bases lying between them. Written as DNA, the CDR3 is TGCGCCAGCAAAGAGGGCCCCCGGTCATTAAGCTACACCTTC. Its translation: CASKEGPRSLSYTF.

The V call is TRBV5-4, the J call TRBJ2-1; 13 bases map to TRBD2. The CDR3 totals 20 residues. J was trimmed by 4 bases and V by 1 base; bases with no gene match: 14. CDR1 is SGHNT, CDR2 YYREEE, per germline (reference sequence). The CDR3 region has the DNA TGTGCCAGCAGCTTGTATTGGACTAGCGGGAGACTTTACGTTTACAATGAGCAGTTCTTC. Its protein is CASSLYWTSGRLYVYNEQFF. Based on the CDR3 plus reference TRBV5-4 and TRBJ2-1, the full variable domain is ETGVTQSPTHLIKTRGQQVTLRCSSQSGHNTVSWYQQALGQGPQFIFQYYREEENGRGNFPPRFSGLQFPNYSSELNVNALELDDSALYLCASSLYWTSGRLYVYNEQFFGPGTRLTVL.

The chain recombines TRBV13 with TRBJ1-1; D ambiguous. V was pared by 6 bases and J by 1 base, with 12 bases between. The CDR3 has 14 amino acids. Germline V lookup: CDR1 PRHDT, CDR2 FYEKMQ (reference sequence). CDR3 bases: TGTGCCAGCAGGGACTTCGCGCGGAACACTGAAGCTTTCTTT. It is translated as CASRDFARNTEAFF.

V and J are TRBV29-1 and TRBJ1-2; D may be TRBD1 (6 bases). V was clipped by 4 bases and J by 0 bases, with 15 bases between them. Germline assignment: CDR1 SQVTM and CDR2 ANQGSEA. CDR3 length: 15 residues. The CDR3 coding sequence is TGCAGCGTTGTCCTTGGGACAAGTCCTAACTATGGCTACACCTTC. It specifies CSVVLGTSPNYGYTF.

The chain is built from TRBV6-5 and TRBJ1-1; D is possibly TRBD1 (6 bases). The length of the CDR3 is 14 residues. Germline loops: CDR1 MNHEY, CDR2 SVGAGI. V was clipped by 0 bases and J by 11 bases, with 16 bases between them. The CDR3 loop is CASSYSMSQGTAFF. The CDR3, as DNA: TGTGCCAGCAGTTACTCGATGTCACAGGGAACGGCTTTCTTT.

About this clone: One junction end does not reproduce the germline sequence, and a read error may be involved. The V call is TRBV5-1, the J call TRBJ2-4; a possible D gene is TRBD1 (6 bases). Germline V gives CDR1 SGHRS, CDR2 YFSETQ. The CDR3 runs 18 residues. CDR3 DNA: TGCGCCAGCAGCTCAACATACAGGGTACCCATAGCCAAAAACAGTCAGTACTTC. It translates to CASSSTYRVPIAKNSQYF.

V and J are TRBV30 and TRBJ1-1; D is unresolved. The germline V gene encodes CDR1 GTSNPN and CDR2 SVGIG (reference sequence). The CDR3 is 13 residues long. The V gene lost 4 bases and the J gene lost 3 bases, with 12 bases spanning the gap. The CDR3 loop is CAWTDDTDTEAFF. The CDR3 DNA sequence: TGTGCCTGGACAGACGACACTGACACTGAAGCTTTCTTT. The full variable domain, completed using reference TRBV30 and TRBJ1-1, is SQTIHQWPATLVQPVGSPLSLECTVEGTSNPNLYWYRQAAGRGLQLLFYSVGIGQISSEVPQNLSASRPQDRQFILSSKKLLLSDSGFYLCAWTDDTDTEAFFGQGTRLTVV.

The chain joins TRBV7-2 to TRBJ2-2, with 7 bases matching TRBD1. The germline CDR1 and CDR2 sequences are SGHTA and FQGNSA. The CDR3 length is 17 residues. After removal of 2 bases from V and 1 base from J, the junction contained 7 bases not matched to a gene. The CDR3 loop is CASSLRGQLLNTGELFF. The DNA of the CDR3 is TGTGCCAGCAGCTTAAGGGGACAGCTACTGAACACCGGGGAGCTGTTTTTT.

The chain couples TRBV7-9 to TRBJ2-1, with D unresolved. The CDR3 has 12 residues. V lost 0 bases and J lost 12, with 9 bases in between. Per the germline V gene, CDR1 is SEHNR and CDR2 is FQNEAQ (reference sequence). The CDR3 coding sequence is TGTGCCAGCAGCTTAGCCGCTACCGGGCAGTTCTTC. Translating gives CASSLAATGQFF.

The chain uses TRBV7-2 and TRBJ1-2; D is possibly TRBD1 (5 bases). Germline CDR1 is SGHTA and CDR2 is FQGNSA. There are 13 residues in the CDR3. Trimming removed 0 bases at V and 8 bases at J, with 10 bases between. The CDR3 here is CASSLARERGYTF. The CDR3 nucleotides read TGTGCCAGCAGCTTAGCCAGGGAACGCGGCTACACCTTC.

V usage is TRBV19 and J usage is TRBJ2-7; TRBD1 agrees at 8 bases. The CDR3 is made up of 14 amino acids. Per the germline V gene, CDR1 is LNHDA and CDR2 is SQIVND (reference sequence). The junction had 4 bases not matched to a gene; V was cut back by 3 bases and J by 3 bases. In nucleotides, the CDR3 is TGTGCCAGTAGTATGAGACAGGGGCTCTACGAGCAGTACTTC. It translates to CASSMRQGLYEQYF.

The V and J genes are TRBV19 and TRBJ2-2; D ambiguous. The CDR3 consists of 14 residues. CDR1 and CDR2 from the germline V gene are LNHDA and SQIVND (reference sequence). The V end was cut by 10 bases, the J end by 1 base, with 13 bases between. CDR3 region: CAISPRRNTGELFF. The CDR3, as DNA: TGTGCCATCTCTCCCCGTCGGAACACCGGGGAGCTGTTTTTT.

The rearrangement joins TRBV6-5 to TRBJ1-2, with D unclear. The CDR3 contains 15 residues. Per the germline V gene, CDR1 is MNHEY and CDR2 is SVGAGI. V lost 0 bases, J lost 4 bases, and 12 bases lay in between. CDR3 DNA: TGTGCCAGCAGTTACTCGACGTCGGGGTCCTATGGCTACACCTTC. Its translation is CASSYSTSGSYGYTF.

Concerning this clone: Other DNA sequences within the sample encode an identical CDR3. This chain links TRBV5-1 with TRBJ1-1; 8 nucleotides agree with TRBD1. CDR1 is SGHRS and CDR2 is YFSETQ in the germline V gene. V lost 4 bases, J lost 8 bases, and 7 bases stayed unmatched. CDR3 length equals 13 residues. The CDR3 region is CASSVTGVGEAFF. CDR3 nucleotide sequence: TGCGCCAGCAGCGTGACAGGGGTCGGCGAAGCTTTCTTT.

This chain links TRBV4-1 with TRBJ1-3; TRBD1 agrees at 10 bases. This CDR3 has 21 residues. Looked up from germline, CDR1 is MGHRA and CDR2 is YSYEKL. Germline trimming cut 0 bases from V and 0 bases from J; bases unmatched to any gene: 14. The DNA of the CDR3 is TGCGCCAGCAGCCAAGAACCGGGACAGGGGTTCTACCGACGCTCTGGAAACACCATATATTTT. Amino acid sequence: CASSQEPGQGFYRRSGNTIYF.